This is a list of T cell receptor beta chains from one sample in a study of CD8+ T cells in alopecia areata. The data were produced by immunoSEQ multiplex PCR, yet TCRdb's version contains in-frame clones alone and is incomplete. Found here are a few hundred thousand clones, roughly two thirds of them singletons; the top ten hold 0.95% to 1.5%. Specimen: CD4+ T cells sorted from blood, collected at week 0. These receptors originate from a human donor with alopecia areata. CDR3s include the opening cysteine and the closing phenylalanine or tryptophan. A D gene is named only where the DNA matches it firmly. Clone sizes are given selectively: once, few, many, or a class where the clone is expanded.

clone_size: -; d_call: -; v_call: TRBV2; j_call: TRBJ2-1; cdr3_aa: CATPPGHPTNEQFF; cdr3_nt: TGTGCCACTCCCCCCGGCCACCCTACGAATGAGCAGTTCTTC
clone_size: -; d_call: -; v_call: TRBV4-1; j_call: TRBJ1-4; cdr3_aa: CASTGASEKLFF; cdr3_nt: TGCGCCAGCACGGGCGCAAGTGAAAAACTGTTTTTT
clone_size: once; d_call: TRBD1; v_call: TRBV5-1; j_call: TRBJ1-4; cdr3_aa: CASSSEQGSEKLFF; cdr3_nt: TGCGCCAGCAGCTCTGAACAGGGGTCTGAAAAACTGTTTTTT
clone_size: -; d_call: -; v_call: TRBV30; j_call: TRBJ1-2; cdr3_aa: CAWSPRTDYGYTF; cdr3_nt: TGTGCCTGGAGTCCCCGGACGGACTATGGCTACACCTTC
clone_size: few; d_call: TRBD1; v_call: TRBV2; j_call: TRBJ1-1; cdr3_aa: CASSVRQGMDTEAFF; cdr3_nt: TGTGCCAGCAGTGTAAGACAGGGGATGGACACTGAAGCTTTCTTT
clone_size: -; d_call: -; v_call: TRBV10-3; j_call: TRBJ2-1; cdr3_aa: CAISTRREQFF; cdr3_nt: TGTGCCATCAGTACTCGACGTGAGCAGTTCTTC
clone_size: few; d_call: -; v_call: TRBV10-3; j_call: TRBJ2-3; cdr3_aa: CAISEWDGADTQYF; cdr3_nt: TGTGCCATCAGTGAGTGGGACGGGGCAGATACGCAGTATTTT
clone_size: few; d_call: -; v_call: TRBV29-1; j_call: TRBJ2-1; cdr3_aa: CSVRAWGPEMDEQFF; cdr3_nt: TGCAGCGTCAGAGCATGGGGACCCGAAATGGATGAGCAGTTCTTC
clone_size: -; d_call: -; v_call: TRBV6-5; j_call: TRBJ2-6; cdr3_aa: CASSYGSGANVLTF; cdr3_nt: TGTGCCAGCAGTTACGGGTCTGGGGCCAACGTCCTGACTTTC
clone_size: -; d_call: TRBD2; v_call: TRBV29-1; j_call: TRBJ2-1; cdr3_aa: CSVEWLAVYNEQFF; cdr3_nt: TGCAGCGTTGAATGGCTAGCGGTATACAATGAGCAGTTCTTC
clone_size: -; d_call: -; v_call: TRBV29-1; j_call: TRBJ2-3; cdr3_aa: CSVEGGTYSTDTQYF; cdr3_nt: TGCAGCGTTGAAGGAGGGACATATAGCACAGATACGCAGTATTTT
clone_size: -; d_call: -; v_call: TRBV5-1; j_call: TRBJ1-5; cdr3_aa: CASSLEGSPHQPQHF; cdr3_nt: TGCGCCAGCAGCTTGGAGGGGTCTCCCCATCAGCCCCAGCATTTT
clone_size: once; d_call: TRBD2; v_call: TRBV5-1; j_call: TRBJ2-5; cdr3_aa: CASSAGGLGETQYF; cdr3_nt: TGCGCCAGCAGCGCGGGGGGGCTCGGAGAGACCCAGTACTTC
clone_size: few; d_call: TRBD2; v_call: TRBV4-2; j_call: TRBJ2-3; cdr3_aa: CASSPGLAVPSTDTQYF; cdr3_nt: TGTGCCAGCAGCCCGGGACTAGCGGTCCCTAGCACAGATACGCAGTATTTT
clone_size: -; d_call: TRBD1; v_call: TRBV7-9; j_call: TRBJ2-7; cdr3_aa: CASSSPTGKGEQYF; cdr3_nt: TGTGCCAGCAGCTCCCCGACAGGGAAGGGCGAGCAGTACTTC
clone_size: -; d_call: -; v_call: TRBV30; j_call: TRBJ1-6; cdr3_aa: CAWSVARGYNSPLHF; cdr3_nt: TGTGCCTGGAGTGTAGCCAGGGGATATAATTCACCCCTCCACTTT
clone_size: -; d_call: -; v_call: TRBV29-1; j_call: TRBJ1-1; cdr3_aa: CSVYSGRAFF; cdr3_nt: TGCAGCGTTTATTCGGGCCGAGCTTTCTTT
clone_size: -; d_call: -; v_call: TRBV11-2; j_call: TRBJ2-3; cdr3_aa: CASSLERGTGSYF; cdr3_nt: TGTGCCAGCAGCCTGGAGCGGGGGACAGGGTCGTATTTT
clone_size: few; d_call: TRBD1; v_call: TRBV18; j_call: TRBJ1-3; cdr3_aa: CASSQQGAGNTIYF; cdr3_nt: TGTGCCAGCTCACAACAGGGGGCTGGAAACACCATATATTTT
clone_size: -; d_call: -; v_call: TRBV29-1; j_call: TRBJ2-5; cdr3_aa: CSVAREGTQYF; cdr3_nt: TGCAGCGTTGCGAGGGAAGGGACCCAGTACTTC
clone_size: -; d_call: -; v_call: TRBV27; j_call: TRBJ1-1; cdr3_aa: CASKWGGDTEAFF; cdr3_nt: TGTGCCAGCAAGTGGGGAGGGGACACTGAAGCTTTCTTT
clone_size: few; d_call: -; v_call: TRBV29-1; j_call: TRBJ2-6; cdr3_aa: CSVSDRGANVLTF; cdr3_nt: TGCAGCGTCTCAGACCGTGGGGCCAACGTCCTGACTTTC
clone_size: -; d_call: -; v_call: TRBV30; j_call: TRBJ1-4; cdr3_aa: CAWSVAGGLGEKLFF; cdr3_nt: TGTGCCTGGAGTGTAGCCGGGGGCCTCGGGGAAAAACTGTTTTTT
clone_size: few; d_call: TRBD1; v_call: TRBV4-3; j_call: TRBJ2-1; cdr3_aa: CASSHRRGPGQGSPEQFF; cdr3_nt: TGCGCCAGCAGCCATAGGCGTGGGCCGGGACAGGGTTCCCCTGAGCAGTTCTTC
clone_size: -; d_call: -; v_call: TRBV30; j_call: TRBJ1-2; cdr3_aa: CACPGWRGYGYTF; cdr3_nt: TGTGCCTGCCCAGGGTGGCGAGGGTATGGCTACACCTTC
clone_size: once; d_call: TRBD1; v_call: TRBV5-4; j_call: TRBJ1-2; cdr3_aa: CASSWRDSYGYTF; cdr3_nt: TGTGCCAGCAGCTGGAGGGACAGCTATGGCTACACCTTC
clone_size: -; d_call: TRBD2; v_call: TRBV10-3; j_call: TRBJ2-7; cdr3_aa: CAISLLAGGTSEQYF; cdr3_nt: TGTGCCATCAGCCTTCTAGCGGGGGGAACCAGTGAGCAGTACTTC
clone_size: few; d_call: TRBD2; v_call: TRBV7-9; j_call: TRBJ2-5; cdr3_aa: CASSSSGTRSGGSQYF; cdr3_nt: TGTGCCAGCAGCTCCTCCGGGACAAGGTCGGGAGGGTCCCAGTACTTC
clone_size: -; d_call: -; v_call: TRBV30; j_call: TRBJ1-4; cdr3_aa: CAWSVSSGGREKLFF; cdr3_nt: TGTGCCTGGAGTGTATCTTCCGGGGGACGGGAAAAACTGTTTTTT
clone_size: -; d_call: -; v_call: TRBV7-9; j_call: TRBJ1-1; cdr3_aa: CASSLEARGAEAFF; cdr3_nt: TGTGCCAGCAGCTTAGAGGCTAGAGGGGCTGAAGCTTTCTTT
clone_size: -; d_call: -; v_call: TRBV6-5; j_call: TRBJ2-3; cdr3_aa: CASRAGQNTDTQYF; cdr3_nt: TGTGCCAGCAGGGCGGGACAGAACACAGATACGCAGTATTTT
clone_size: few; d_call: -; v_call: TRBV5-5; j_call: TRBJ2-1; cdr3_aa: CASSLGPHNEQFF; cdr3_nt: TGTGCCAGCAGCTTGGGGCCCCACAATGAGCAGTTCTTC
clone_size: -; d_call: -; v_call: TRBV6-5; j_call: TRBJ2-5; cdr3_aa: CARSPMGSETQYF; cdr3_nt: TGTGCCAGGTCCCCAATGGGGTCGGAGACCCAGTACTTC
clone_size: once; d_call: -; v_call: TRBV19; j_call: TRBJ2-7; cdr3_aa: CASSVGYEQYF; cdr3_nt: TGTGCCAGTAGTGTGGGGTACGAGCAGTACTTC
clone_size: -; d_call: -; v_call: TRBV5-4; j_call: TRBJ2-1; cdr3_aa: CASSLVQNNEQFF; cdr3_nt: TGTGCCAGCAGCTTGGTTCAAAACAATGAGCAGTTCTTC
clone_size: -; d_call: TRBD2; v_call: TRBV4-2; j_call: TRBJ2-1; cdr3_aa: CASSQVAGAFRANNEQFF; cdr3_nt: TGTGCCAGCAGCCAAGTAGCGGGGGCCTTCCGGGCAAACAATGAGCAGTTCTTC
clone_size: -; d_call: -; v_call: TRBV7-2; j_call: TRBJ1-2; cdr3_aa: CASSLDRARSGYTF; cdr3_nt: TGTGCCAGCAGCTTAGATAGAGCCCGAAGTGGCTACACCTTC
clone_size: medium-sized; d_call: -; v_call: TRBV18; j_call: TRBJ2-1; cdr3_aa: CASSPGVARGNEQFF; cdr3_nt: TGTGCCAGCTCACCAGGGGTAGCCCGGGGCAATGAGCAGTTCTTC
clone_size: -; d_call: TRBD1; v_call: TRBV29-1; j_call: TRBJ2-1; cdr3_aa: CSAQTGENNEQFF; cdr3_nt: TGCAGCGCCCAGACAGGGGAAAACAATGAGCAGTTCTTC
clone_size: -; d_call: -; v_call: TRBV29-1; j_call: TRBJ2-6; cdr3_aa: CSVLGDSGANVLTF; cdr3_nt: TGCAGCGTTTTAGGGGATTCAGGGGCCAACGTCCTGACTTTC
clone_size: -; d_call: -; v_call: TRBV9; j_call: TRBJ2-1; cdr3_aa: CASSPGETDNEQFF; cdr3_nt: TGTGCCAGCAGCCCCGGGGAGACCGACAATGAGCAGTTCTTC
clone_size: -; d_call: -; v_call: TRBV18; j_call: TRBJ2-1; cdr3_aa: CASSPTRSYNEQFF; cdr3_nt: TGTGCCAGCTCACCAACTCGGTCCTACAATGAGCAGTTCTTC
clone_size: -; d_call: TRBD1; v_call: TRBV4-2; j_call: TRBJ1-2; cdr3_aa: CASSQTGGGYGYTF; cdr3_nt: TGTGCCAGCAGCCAAACAGGGGGGGGCTATGGCTACACCTTC
clone_size: once; d_call: -; v_call: TRBV29-1; j_call: TRBJ2-7; cdr3_aa: CSVATGTNSYEQYF; cdr3_nt: TGCAGCGTAGCTACCGGGACAAACTCCTACGAGCAGTACTTC
clone_size: -; d_call: -; v_call: TRBV10-3; j_call: TRBJ1-1; cdr3_aa: CAITEQVKNTEAFF; cdr3_nt: TGTGCCATTACTGAACAGGTGAAGAACACTGAAGCTTTCTTT
clone_size: few; d_call: -; v_call: TRBV15; j_call: TRBJ1-1; cdr3_aa: CATSLWGKTEAFF; cdr3_nt: TGTGCCACCAGCTTATGGGGGAAGACTGAAGCTTTCTTT
clone_size: -; d_call: -; v_call: TRBV6-6; j_call: TRBJ2-5; cdr3_aa: CASSHWDNEETQYF; cdr3_nt: TGTGCCAGCAGTCACTGGGACAACGAAGAGACCCAGTACTTC
clone_size: few; d_call: -; v_call: TRBV7-2; j_call: TRBJ1-4; cdr3_aa: CASSSPGGRSNEKLFF; cdr3_nt: TGTGCCAGCAGCTCCCCCGGGGGGCGATCTAATGAAAAACTGTTTTTT